Listed here is a single T cell receptor (beta chain). Its specificity is not known. Germline CDR1 reads MNHNS; CDR2 reads SASEGT. V lost 2 bases and J 3 bases, leaving 13 bases between the germline ends. The CDR3 is 16 residues long. The repertoire was sequenced with immunoSEQ multiplex PCR; TCRdb's copy has only in-frame clones and lacks some. The sample has just over 95,000 clones, roughly nine tenths seen once; the top ten hold around 0.18%. These data originate in a study of graft-versus-host responses after intestinal transplantation. The study, taken as a whole, reports: Allografts from individuals with graft-donor T cell macrochimerism displayed high graft-versus-host to host-versus-graft clonal ratios. Present in recipient marrow, GvH clones included some that appeared first in ileum or blood.

The chain is built from TRBV6-1 and TRBJ2-2; TRBD2 is a possible D gene (5 bases). The sample here was unstimulated CD4+ T cells sorted from spleen or lymph node cells, taken before intestinal transplant. The clonotype originates from a human donor who received an intestinal transplant. The DNA of the CDR3 is TGTGCCAGCAGTGAATTGTCGGAGGCATACACCGGGGAGCTGTTTTTT. Its protein product is CASSELSEAYTGELFF.